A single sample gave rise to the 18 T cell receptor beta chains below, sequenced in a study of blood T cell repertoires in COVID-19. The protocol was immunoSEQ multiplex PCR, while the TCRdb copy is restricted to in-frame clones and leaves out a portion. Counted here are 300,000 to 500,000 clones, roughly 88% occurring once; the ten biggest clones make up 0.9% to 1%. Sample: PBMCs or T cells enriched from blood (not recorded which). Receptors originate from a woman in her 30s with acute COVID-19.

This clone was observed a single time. Written as DNA, the CDR3 is TGTGCCAGCAGCTACAGGGGTAGTAGCTCGGGATCCTACGAGCAGTACTTC. Its translation is CASSYRGSSSGSYEQYF. The J gene is TRBJ2-7, the V gene TRBV7-9, with 7 nucleotides matching TRBD1. The CDR3 totals 17 residues. Germline CDR1 reads SEHNR; CDR2 reads FQNEAQ (reference sequence). V lost 4 bases and J lost 1; bases outside the gene matches: 13.

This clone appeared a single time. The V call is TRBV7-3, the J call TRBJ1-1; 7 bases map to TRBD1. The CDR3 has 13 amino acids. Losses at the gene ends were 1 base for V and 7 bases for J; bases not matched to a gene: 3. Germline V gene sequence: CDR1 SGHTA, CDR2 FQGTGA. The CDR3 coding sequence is TGTGCCAGCAGCTTAATGACAGGGAGTGAAGCTTTCTTT. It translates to CASSLMTGSEAFF.

The CDR3 sequence is CASSHGTGETEQYF. CDR3 nucleotide sequence: TGTGCCAGCTCCCACGGGACAGGGGAAACCGAGCAGTACTTC. The chain uses TRBV18 and TRBJ2-7, with 10 bases fitting TRBD1. CDR1 and CDR2 (germline): KGHSH, LQKENI. V was clipped by 6 bases and J by 6 bases; unmatched bases: 8. The CDR3 is 14 residues long.

CDR3 coding DNA: TGTGCCAGCACCTCACAGGGGGCTCGGGACACTGAAGCTTTCTTT. It specifies CASTSQGARDTEAFF. The chain carries TRBV3-1 (or the pseudogene TRBV3-2) and TRBJ1-1; 9 bases line up with TRBD1. This CDR3 has 15 amino acids. Germline CDR1 is LGHDT and CDR2 is YNNKEL (reference sequence). V dropped 7 bases and J dropped 3; count of bases not matched to a gene: 9.

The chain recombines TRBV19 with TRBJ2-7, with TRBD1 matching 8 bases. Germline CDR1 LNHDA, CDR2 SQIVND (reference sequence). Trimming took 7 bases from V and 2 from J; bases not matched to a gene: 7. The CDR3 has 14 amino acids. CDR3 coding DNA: TGTGCCAGTACCCGGACAGGGAGCACCTACGAGCAGTACTTC. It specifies CASTRTGSTYEQYF. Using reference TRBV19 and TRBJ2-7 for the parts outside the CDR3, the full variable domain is DGGITQSPKYLFRKEGQNVTLSCEQNLNHDAMYWYRQDPGQGLRLIYYSQIVNDFQKGDIAEGYSVSREKKESFPLTVTSAQKNPTAFYLCASTRTGSTYEQYFGPGTRLTVT.

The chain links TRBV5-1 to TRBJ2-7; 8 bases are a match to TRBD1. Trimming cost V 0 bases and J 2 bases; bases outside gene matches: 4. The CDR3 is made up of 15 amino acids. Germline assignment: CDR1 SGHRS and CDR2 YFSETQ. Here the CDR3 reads CASSLDGQGPYEQYF. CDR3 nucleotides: TGCGCCAGCAGCTTGGACGGACAGGGCCCCTACGAGCAGTACTTC.

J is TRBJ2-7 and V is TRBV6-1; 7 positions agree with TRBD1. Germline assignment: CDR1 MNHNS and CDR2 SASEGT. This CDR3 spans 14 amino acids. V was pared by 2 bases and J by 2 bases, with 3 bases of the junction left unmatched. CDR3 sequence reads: CASSEWDSPYEQYF. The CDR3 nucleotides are TGTGCCAGCAGTGAATGGGACAGCCCCTACGAGCAGTACTTC.

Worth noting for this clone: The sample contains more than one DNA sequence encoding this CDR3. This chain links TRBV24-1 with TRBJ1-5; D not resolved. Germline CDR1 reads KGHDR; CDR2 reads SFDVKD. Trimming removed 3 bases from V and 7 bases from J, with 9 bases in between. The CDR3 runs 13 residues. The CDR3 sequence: CATSDLTGQPQHF. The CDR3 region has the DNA TGTGCCACCAGTGATCTGACGGGACAGCCCCAGCATTTT.

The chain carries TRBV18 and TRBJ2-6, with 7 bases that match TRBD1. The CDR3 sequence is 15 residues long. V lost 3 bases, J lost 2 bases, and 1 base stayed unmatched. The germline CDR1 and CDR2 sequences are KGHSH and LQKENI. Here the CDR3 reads CASSPDRAGANVLTF. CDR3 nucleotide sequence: TGTGCCAGCTCACCTGACAGGGCTGGGGCCAACGTCCTGACTTTC.

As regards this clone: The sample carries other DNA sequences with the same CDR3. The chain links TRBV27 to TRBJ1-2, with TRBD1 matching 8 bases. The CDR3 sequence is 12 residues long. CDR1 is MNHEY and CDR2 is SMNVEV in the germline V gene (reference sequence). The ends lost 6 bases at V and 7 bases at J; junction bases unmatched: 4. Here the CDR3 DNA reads TGTGCCAGCAGACTCACAGGGGGTGGCTACACCTTC. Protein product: CASRLTGGGYTF.

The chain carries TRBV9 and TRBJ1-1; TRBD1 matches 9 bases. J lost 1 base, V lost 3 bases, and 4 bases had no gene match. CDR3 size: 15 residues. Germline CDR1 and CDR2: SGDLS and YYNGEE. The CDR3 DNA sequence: TGTGCCAGCAGCGGATGGGACAGGGCGAACACTGAAGCTTTCTTT. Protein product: CASSGWDRANTEAFF.

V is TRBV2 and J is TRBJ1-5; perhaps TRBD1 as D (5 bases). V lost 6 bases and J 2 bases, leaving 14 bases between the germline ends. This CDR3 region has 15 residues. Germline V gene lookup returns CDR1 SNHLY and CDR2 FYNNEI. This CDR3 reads CASSWTTAGNQPQHF. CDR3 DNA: TGTGCCAGCAGCTGGACAACGGCGGGCAATCAGCCCCAGCATTTT.

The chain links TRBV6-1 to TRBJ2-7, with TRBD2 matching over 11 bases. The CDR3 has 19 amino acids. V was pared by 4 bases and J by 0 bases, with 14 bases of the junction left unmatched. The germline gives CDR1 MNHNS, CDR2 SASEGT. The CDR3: CASSGGTSGGQGSSYEQYF. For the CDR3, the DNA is TGTGCCAGCAGTGGGGGGACTAGCGGTGGACAGGGGAGCTCCTACGAGCAGTACTTC.

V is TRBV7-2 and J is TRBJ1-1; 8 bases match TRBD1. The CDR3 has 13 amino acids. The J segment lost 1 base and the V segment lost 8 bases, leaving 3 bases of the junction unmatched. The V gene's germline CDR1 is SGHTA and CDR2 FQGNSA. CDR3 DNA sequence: TGTGCCAGCCACAGGGGGGGGAACACTGAAGCTTTCTTT. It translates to CASHRGGNTEAFF.

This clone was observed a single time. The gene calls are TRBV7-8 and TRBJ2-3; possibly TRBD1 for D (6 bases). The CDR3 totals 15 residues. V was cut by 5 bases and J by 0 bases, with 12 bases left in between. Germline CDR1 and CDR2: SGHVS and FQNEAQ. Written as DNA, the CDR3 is TGTGCCAGCAGCCAGACAGGCCCTAGCACAGATACGCAGTATTTT. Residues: CASSQTGPSTDTQYF. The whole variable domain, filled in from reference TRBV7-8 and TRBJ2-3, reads GAGVSQSPRYKVAKRGQDVALRCDPISGHVSLFWYQQALGQGPEFLTYFQNEAQLDKSGLPSDRFFAERPEGSVSTLKIQRTQQEDSAVYLCASSQTGPSTDTQYFGPGTRLTVL.

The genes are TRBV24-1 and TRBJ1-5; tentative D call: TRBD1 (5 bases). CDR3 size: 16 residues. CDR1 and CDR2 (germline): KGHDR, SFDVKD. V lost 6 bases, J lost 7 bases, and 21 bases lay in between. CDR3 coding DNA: TGTGCCACCAGTCCATCCTCGGGGGGGTCGGGGCAGCCCCAGCATTTT. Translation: CATSPSSGGSGQPQHF.

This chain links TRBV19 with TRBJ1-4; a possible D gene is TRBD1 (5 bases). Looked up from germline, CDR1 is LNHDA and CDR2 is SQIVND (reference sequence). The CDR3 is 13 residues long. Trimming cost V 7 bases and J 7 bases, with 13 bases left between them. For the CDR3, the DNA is TGTGCCAGTACCCGGCAGGGAGGTGAAAAACTGTTTTTT. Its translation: CASTRQGGEKLFF.

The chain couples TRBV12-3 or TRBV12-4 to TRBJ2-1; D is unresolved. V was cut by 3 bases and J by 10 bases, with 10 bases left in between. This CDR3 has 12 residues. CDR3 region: CASSFFPEEQFF. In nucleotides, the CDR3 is TGTGCCAGCAGTTTTTTTCCGGAGGAGCAGTTCTTC.